Listed below are T cell receptor beta chains from one sample, sequenced in a study of blood T cell repertoires in COVID-19. Sequencing was performed with immunoSEQ multiplex PCR; in TCRdb, only in-frame clones are kept and a portion is missing. The repertoire includes 90,000 to 100,000 clones, about 80% of them detected once, and about 4% sits in the top ten. Sequences were obtained from peripheral blood. The source is a man aged 60 to 69 with acute or convalescent COVID-19. Both conserved end residues are part of each CDR3. The D gene is left open where the match is weak. Expanded clones get a size class; other rows say once, few or many, or leave the size out.

TRBV19	.	TRBD1	TRBJ1-2	TGTGCCAGTAGTATAGATTTACCATCAGGGGGCGGCAATGGCTACACCTTC	CASSIDLPSGGGNGYTF
TRBV19	.	TRBD1	TRBJ2-3	TGTGCCAGTAGTACTGACCGGGACAGGGGGCGAGCAGATACGCAGTATTTT	CASSTDRDRGRADTQYF
TRBV6-4	once	.	TRBJ1-2	TGTGCCAGCAGTGAAGTCAGGGGTGGAGGCTACACCTTC	CASSEVRGGGYTF
TRBV24-1	.	TRBD2	TRBJ2-1	TGTGCCACCAGTACTGGGCTAGCGGGAGCAATGGGTGAGCAGTTCTTC	CATSTGLAGAMGEQFF
TRBV6-2/TRBV6-3	.	TRBD2	TRBJ2-1	TGTGCCAGCAGTTACTCCCGGACTAGCGGGACCCTCTACAATGAGCAGTTCTTC	CASSYSRTSGTLYNEQFF
TRBV12-5	.	TRBD2	TRBJ2-3	TGTGCTAGTGGTTTGGGGATAGCGGGAGAAACAGATACGCAGTATTTT	CASGLGIAGETDTQYF
TRBV5-1	many	TRBD2	TRBJ2-1	TGCGCCAGCGGCCCTAGCGGGCAAATATACAATGAGCAGTTCTTC	CASGPSGQIYNEQFF
TRBV7-2	.	.	TRBJ2-1	TGTGCCAGCAGCTTTGAAGGGGGGGGCGGATACAATGAGCAGTTCTTC	CASSFEGGGGYNEQFF
TRBV2	.	.	TRBJ1-4	TGTGCCAGCAGTGAATACCAAGCAGGTGAAAAACTGTTTTTT	CASSEYQAGEKLFF
TRBV2	.	.	TRBJ2-5	TGTGCCAGCACGGGAAGGGGGCAAGAGACCCAGTACTTC	CASTGRGQETQYF
TRBV19	.	TRBD1	TRBJ1-4	TGTGCCACCAGGGACAGAGCCCTTGCAACTAATGAAAAACTGTTTTTT	CATRDRALATNEKLFF
TRBV30	.	.	TRBJ1-1	TGTGCCTGGAGTACAGGGTGGACTGAAGCTTTCTTT	CAWSTGWTEAFF
TRBV6-6	once	.	TRBJ1-5	TGTGCCAGCAGTTACGATGGGGGCCAGCCCCAGCATTTT	CASSYDGGQPQHF
TRBV7-7	.	TRBD1	TRBJ2-5	TGTGCCAGCAGCTTATTTGGGTGGGCCGACAGGGGGGTACAAGAGACCCAGTACTTC	CASSLFGWADRGVQETQYF
TRBV5-6	.	.	TRBJ2-5	TGTGCCAGCAGCTTGGCCGGCGGAGAAGAGACCCAGTACTTC	CASSLAGGEETQYF
TRBV5-6	.	TRBD1	TRBJ1-2	TGTGCCAGCAGCCCGGGACAGAACTATGGCTACACCTTC	CASSPGQNYGYTF
TRBV2	.	.	TRBJ2-5	TGTGCCAGCCGGACTACACAAGAGACCCAGTACTTC	CASRTTQETQYF
TRBV7-3	.	.	TRBJ2-2	TGTGCCAGCAGCCGAGGGGGGGAGGCCCGGGAGCTGTTTTTT	CASSRGGEARELFF
TRBV6-4	.	TRBD1	TRBJ1-2	TGTGCCAGCAGGGAGGAACAGGGGGCGTCTGGCTACACCTTC	CASREEQGASGYTF
TRBV25-1	.	.	TRBJ2-5	TGTGCCAGCAGTGAATCGTTTCAAGAGACCCAGTACTTC	CASSESFQETQYF
TRBV5-1	.	.	TRBJ1-1	TGCGCCAGCAGCCAGGACGGACAGCCTGGAACTGAAGCTTTCTTT	CASSQDGQPGTEAFF
TRBV10-1	.	TRBD2	TRBJ2-5	TGCGCCAGCAGTGAGATGGCGGGGGGGCCCCAAGAGACCCAGTACTTC	CASSEMAGGPQETQYF
TRBV23-1	.	.	TRBJ2-5	TGCGCCAGCAGTCGAGAGCTAGAGCCCCAGTACTTC	CASSRELEPQYF
TRBV4-3	.	.	TRBJ2-1	TGCGCCAGCAGCGAGACGTCCGGTACTACCTCCTACAATGAGCAGTTCTTC	CASSETSGTTSYNEQFF
TRBV28	.	.	TRBJ1-5	TGTGCCAGCAGTTTATCAGGGAGGCAGCCCCAGCATTTT	CASSLSGRQPQHF
TRBV29-1	.	.	TRBJ1-2	TGCAGCGTTGAAGATATACAGGTCCTCTACAGCTATGGCTACACCTTC	CSVEDIQVLYSYGYTF
TRBV7-9	.	TRBD1	TRBJ1-3	TGTGCCAGCAGCTCGCGGGACAGGAAAACTGGAAACACCATATATTTT	CASSSRDRKTGNTIYF
TRBV19	.	TRBD1	TRBJ2-6	TGTGCCAGTAGTCCCGGACAGGGTTCATTTGGGGCCAACGTCCTGACTTTC	CASSPGQGSFGANVLTF
TRBV3-1/TRBV3-2	.	TRBD2	TRBJ2-3	TGTGCCAGCAGCCCGGAGCGGGGGGGCGGAGATACGCAGTATTTT	CASSPERGGGDTQYF
TRBV6-6	.	.	TRBJ1-2	TGTGCCAGCAGGGATGGTGGACAGAACTATGGCTACACCTTC	CASRDGGQNYGYTF
TRBV3-1/TRBV3-2	once	TRBD2	TRBJ2-7	TGTGCCAGCAGCCGGGTCGGGACTAGCGGGGCCCCTTACGAGCAGTACTTC	CASSRVGTSGAPYEQYF
TRBV7-2	once	TRBD1	TRBJ2-5	TGTGCCAGCAGCTTAGAGGGGGCGTGGGAGACCCAGTACTTC	CASSLEGAWETQYF
TRBV5-6	.	.	TRBJ2-5	TGTGCCAGCAGCCCTTATAGCGGCGAACACCAAGAGACCCAGTACTTC	CASSPYSGEHQETQYF